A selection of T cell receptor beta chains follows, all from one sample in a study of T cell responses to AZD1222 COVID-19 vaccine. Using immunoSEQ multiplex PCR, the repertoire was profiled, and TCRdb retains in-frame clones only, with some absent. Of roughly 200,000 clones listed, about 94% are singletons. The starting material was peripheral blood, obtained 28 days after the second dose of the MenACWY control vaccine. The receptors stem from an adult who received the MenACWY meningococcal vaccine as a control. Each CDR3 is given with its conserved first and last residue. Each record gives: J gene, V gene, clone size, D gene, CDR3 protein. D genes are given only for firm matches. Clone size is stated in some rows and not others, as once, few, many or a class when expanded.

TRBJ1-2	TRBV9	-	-	CASSVGQGYGYTF
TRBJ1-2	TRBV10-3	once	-	CAISEGNDYGYTF
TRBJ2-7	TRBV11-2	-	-	CASSPIRTVTYEQYF
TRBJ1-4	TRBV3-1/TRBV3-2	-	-	CASSQEGPQNEKLFF
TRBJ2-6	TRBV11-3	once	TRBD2	CASSPGRSSGVSGANVLTF
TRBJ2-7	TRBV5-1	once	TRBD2	CASSKAVASGVGTYEQYF
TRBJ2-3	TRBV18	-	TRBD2	CASSLRGGRSDTQYF
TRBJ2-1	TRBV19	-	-	CASSDFNEQFF
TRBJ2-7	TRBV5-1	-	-	CASSPGTEGTGEQYF
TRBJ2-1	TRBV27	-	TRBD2	CASSLSSGGLNEQFF
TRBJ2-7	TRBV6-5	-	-	CASSNSPYEQYF
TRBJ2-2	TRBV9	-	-	CASSVGQSPSTGELFF
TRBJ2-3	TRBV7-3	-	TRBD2	CASSLNLAGPLDTQYF
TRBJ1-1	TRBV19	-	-	CASSIRTTAFF
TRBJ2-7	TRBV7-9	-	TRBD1	CASSRKLGQGTYEQYF
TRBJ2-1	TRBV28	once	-	CASSFSGFSSYNEQFF
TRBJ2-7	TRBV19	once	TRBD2	CASSIEAGQGINEQYF
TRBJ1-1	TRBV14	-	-	CASSQVLGFSEAFF
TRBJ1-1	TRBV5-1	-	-	CASSLDMITEAFF
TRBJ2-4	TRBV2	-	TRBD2	CASSMLTSGREDIQYF
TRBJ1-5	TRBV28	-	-	CASRGPWDQPQHF
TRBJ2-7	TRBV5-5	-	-	CASSLGYEQYF
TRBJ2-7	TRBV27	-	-	CASSLSRVGEQYF
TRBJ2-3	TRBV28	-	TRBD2	CAACPNSGGATDTQYF
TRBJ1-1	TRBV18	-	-	CASSPSTEAFF
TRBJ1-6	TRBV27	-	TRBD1	CASSLTGVLNSPLHF
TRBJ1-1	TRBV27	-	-	CASSLRGGAAEVFF
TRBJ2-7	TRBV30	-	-	CAWSPNSYEQYF
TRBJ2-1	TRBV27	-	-	CASRGSTLGGQFF
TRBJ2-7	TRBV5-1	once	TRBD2	CASSLGGSGPHEQYF
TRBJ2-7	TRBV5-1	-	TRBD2	CASSLASGSYEQYF
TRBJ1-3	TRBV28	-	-	CASLRRAGNTIYF
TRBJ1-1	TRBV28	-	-	CASSFGAKNTEAFF
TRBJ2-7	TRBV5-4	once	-	CASSLTLGDEQYF
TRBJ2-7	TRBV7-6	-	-	CASSLGQGLTYEQYF
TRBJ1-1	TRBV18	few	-	CASSPKEGMNTEAFF
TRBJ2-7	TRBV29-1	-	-	CSVGERNEQYF
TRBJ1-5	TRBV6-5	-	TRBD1	CASRPQGGLNQPQHF
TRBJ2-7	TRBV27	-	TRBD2	CASSLRLAVSYEQYF
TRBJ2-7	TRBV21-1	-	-	CASTGTARGYEQYF
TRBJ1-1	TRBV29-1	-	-	CSVEDRQGPRLGEAFF
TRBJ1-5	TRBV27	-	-	CASSLWGGVNQPQHF
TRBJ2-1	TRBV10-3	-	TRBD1	CAIRDTGTGQDEQFF
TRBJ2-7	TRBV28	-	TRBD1	CASRTGTGGYEQYF
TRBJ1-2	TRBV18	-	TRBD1	CASSTPDRGDYGYTF
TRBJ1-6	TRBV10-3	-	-	CAIGAGEGSPLHF
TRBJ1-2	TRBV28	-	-	CASRPLAGIHGYTF
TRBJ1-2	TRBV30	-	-	CAWSEFGGYTF
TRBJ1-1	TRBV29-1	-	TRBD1	CSVPGQGASVAFF
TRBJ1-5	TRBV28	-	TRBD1	CASSYRGNQPQHF